These 16 T cell receptor beta chains were all obtained from the same sample, sequenced in a study of cytomegalovirus exposure and HLA in healthy donors (dated by TCRdb to about 2017). Receptor amplification or capture employed the immunoSEQ multiplex PCR assay. For the multiplex PCR, a mixture combining 60 forward primers for TCR Vbeta segments and 13 reverse primers for TCR Jbeta segments was used. Here the immuneACCESS table is served through TCRdb, limited to in-frame sequences with V and J called. Missing clones are a known gap in these copies; in checked studies unresolved V genes cover under half, and the rest lacks a known reason. This sample holds about 150,000 clones; roughly 85% were observed only once. The ten largest account for under 0.8% of the sample. Material: PBMCs. The receptors were sampled from a male donor in good health and CMV-seronegative.

This clone was seen more than once but under ten times. This chain connects TRBV6-4 to TRBJ2-1; tentatively, D is TRBD2 (6 bases). Looked up from germline, CDR1 is MRHNA and CDR2 is SNTAGT. V was clipped by 0 bases and J by 7 bases, with 16 bases between them. The CDR3 contains 16 residues. CDR3 residues: CASSDSMGTGGNEQFF. The CDR3, as DNA: TGTGCCAGCAGTGACTCGATGGGGACCGGAGGGAATGAGCAGTTCTTC.

With regard to this clone: The junction differs from germline at one of its ends, possibly a read error. The sample carries other DNA sequences with the same CDR3. The V call is TRBV7-2, the J call TRBJ2-7, with 8 bases aligning to TRBD2. This CDR3 comprises 15 residues. Germline loops: CDR1 SGHTA, CDR2 FQGNSA. The CDR3 DNA follows: TGCGCCAGCAGCCCCCTCCGGGGGGGCCACGCCGAGCAGTACTTC. This encodes CASSPLRGGHAEQYF.

The V call is TRBV29-1, the J call TRBJ2-7, with TRBD1 as a possible D gene (6 bases). Germline-derived CDR1 and CDR2 are SQVTM and ANQGSEA. V lost 3 bases and J 3 bases, leaving 12 bases between the germline ends. CDR3 length: 13 residues. CDR3 DNA sequence: TGCAGCGTTGACAGGGGTTCCCGCTACGAGCAGTACTTC. The encoded protein is CSVDRGSRYEQYF.

This chain links TRBV25-1 with TRBJ2-5; 9 bases are a match to TRBD1. The CDR3 is 15 residues long. Unmatched junction bases numbered 8, after V lost 4 bases and J lost 5 bases. In germline, CDR1 is MGHDK, CDR2 SYGVNS. CDR3 nucleotide sequence: TGTGCCAGCAGTGGGGGACAGGGAACGAGGGAGACCCAGTACTTC. Translating gives CASSGGQGTRETQYF.

This clone has just one count. The chain couples TRBV5-1 to TRBJ2-7; TRBD1 matches at 11 bases. Germline trimming cut 0 bases from V and 1 base from J; bases unmatched to any gene: 3. The length of the CDR3 is 16 residues. Germline V gene data show CDR1 as SGHRS and CDR2 as YFSETQ. Here the CDR3 DNA reads TGCGCCAGCAGCTTGGACGGACAGGGGGCATCCTACGAGCAGTACTTC. It codes for CASSLDGQGASYEQYF.

V usage is TRBV7-9 and J usage is TRBJ1-1; no definite D call. From germline, CDR1 is SEHNR and CDR2 FQNEAQ (reference sequence). The germline V and J ends were trimmed by 5 bases and 0 bases, with 19 bases remaining between them. The CDR3 extends over 17 amino acids. CDR3 bases: TGTGCCAGCAGCCCCATTCCAGGTCAGCTCATGAACACTGAAGCTTTCTTT. Translated, it gives CASSPIPGQLMNTEAFF.

This chain connects TRBV12-5 to TRBJ2-7; D is uncertain. The CDR3 extends over 13 amino acids. V lost 6 bases and J 0 bases, leaving 9 bases between the germline ends. Germline assignment: CDR1 LGHNT and CDR2 FRNRAP. In DNA, the CDR3 is TGTGCTAGTGGACCTGACTCCTCCTACGAGCAGTACTTC. Its translation is CASGPDSSYEQYF.

A single count supports this clone. The chain employs TRBV9 and TRBJ1-1; 7 bases are a match to TRBD1. The V gene end was trimmed by 3 bases and the J gene end by 4 bases; junction bases not matched to a gene: 6. Germline V lookup: CDR1 SGDLS, CDR2 YYNGEE. The CDR3 totals 14 residues. The CDR3 region has the DNA TGTGCCAGCAGCGGGGAGACAGGGACCACTGAAGCTTTCTTT. It is translated as CASSGETGTTEAFF.

This clone was detected only once. The gene calls are TRBV4-3 and TRBJ1-5; D remains ambiguous. V was shortened by 4 bases and J by 6 bases, with 10 bases between the two germline ends. CDR1 and CDR2 from the germline V gene are LGHNA and YSLEER. The CDR3 extends over 13 amino acids. The CDR3 sequence: CASSLNPGQPQHF. CDR3 nucleotide sequence: TGCGCCAGCAGCCTTAACCCCGGTCAGCCCCAGCATTTT.

This clone was observed once. The rearrangement links TRBV5-1 to TRBJ2-6, with TRBD1 identical over 7 bases. CDR3 length: 15 amino acids. Trimming took 2 bases from V and 4 from J; bases not matched to a gene: 3. Germline CDR1 is SGHRS and CDR2 is YFSETQ. The DNA for the CDR3 is TGCGCCAGCAGCTTTACAGGGGAAGGGGCCAACGTCCTGACTTTC. This sequence encodes CASSFTGEGANVLTF.

The J gene is TRBJ2-1, the V gene TRBV6-6; 10 positions match TRBD1. The CDR3 totals 16 residues. With V trimmed by 2 bases and J by 6 bases, 7 bases remained unmatched. Germline V gives CDR1 MNHNY, CDR2 SVGAGI (reference sequence). The DNA for the CDR3 is TGTGCCAGCAGTTACCCATCCGGGACAGGGGTCAATGAGCAGTTCTTC. Translating gives CASSYPSGTGVNEQFF.

The rearrangement uses TRBV29-1 and TRBJ2-1; D is undetermined. CDR1 and CDR2 from the germline V gene are SQVTM and ANQGSEA. The CDR3 extends over 13 amino acids. The V and J ends lost 4 bases and 3 bases respectively, with 10 bases between them. CDR3 nucleotide sequence: TGCAGCGTTGTTAGCTACGACTACAATGAGCAGTTCTTC. Its translation: CSVVSYDYNEQFF.

The chain couples TRBV7-2 to TRBJ1-1, with D uncertain. This CDR3 region has 14 residues. The ends were cut back, 2 bases at V and 4 bases at J, with 11 bases in the middle. Germline V gives CDR1 SGHTA, CDR2 FQGNSA. For the CDR3, the DNA is TGTGCCAGCAGCTTAAGACGGGTGGGCACTGAAGCTTTCTTT. It is translated as CASSLRRVGTEAFF.

This chain joins TRBV7-2 and TRBJ2-7, with D maybe TRBD2 (5 bases). Trimming took off 3 bases at V and 0 bases at J, with 9 bases between the two ends. The CDR3 runs to 14 residues. Looked up from germline, CDR1 is SGHTA and CDR2 is FQGNSA. The CDR3 region has the DNA TGTGCCAGCAGCTTTGCGGGTAGCTCCTACGAGCAGTACTTC. This sequence encodes CASSFAGSSYEQYF. The full variable domain, completed using reference TRBV7-2 and TRBJ2-7, is GAGVSQSPSNKVTEKGKDVELRCDPISGHTALYWYRQSLGQGLEFLIYFQGNSAPDKSGLPSDRFSAERTGGSVSTLTIQRTQQEDSAVYLCASSFAGSSYEQYFGPGTRLTVT.

This chain links TRBV9 with TRBJ1-3; D is unresolved. CDR3 length equals 15 residues. Germline V lookup: CDR1 SGDLS, CDR2 YYNGEE. The V end lost 0 bases, the J end lost 2 bases, and 9 bases lay between the germline ends. The CDR3 DNA sequence: TGTGCCAGCAGCGTAGCAGAGACTGCTGGAAACACCATATATTTT. Its protein is CASSVAETAGNTIYF.

The rearrangement uses TRBV4-1 and TRBJ1-4; 7 bases map to TRBD1. V lost 0 bases to trimming and J lost 7 bases; unmatched junction nucleotides: 14. This CDR3 comprises 18 residues. Germline V gene sequence: CDR1 MGHRA, CDR2 YSYEKL. DNA of the CDR3: TGCGCCAGCAGCCAAGATCTAGGGGGCCGCCCGAGGGGTGAAAAACTGTTTTTT. Its translation: CASSQDLGGRPRGEKLFF.